This passage covers 30 T cell receptor beta chains from one sample sequenced in a study of yellow fever vaccine responses in identical twins (dated by TCRdb to the late 2010s). The library was prepared using RT-PCR. The data were produced on an Illumina HiSeq 2500. TCRdb reprocessing: public reads trimmed at Q25 with fastp, clones called with MiXCR, in-frame beta chains kept. All rows with the same CDR3 protein become a single entry with the most common DNA and genes. For this sample there are around 2,400 distinct CDR3 sequences; approximately 84% appear just once. The ten largest clones represent less than 3.5% of the sample. Here the sequenced sample was T cells from blood (PBMCs), unsorted or a sorted subset (not recorded which), taken before or after yellow fever vaccination (not recorded which). The receptors here all came from a woman aged 18-30 years who received the yellow fever vaccine. Donor details come from another sample of the same person, matched by shared clones.

V and J are TRBV6-2 or TRBV6-3 and TRBJ2-2, with D perhaps TRBD2 (5 bases). The CDR3 runs 14 residues. Trimming took off 6 bases at V and 1 base at J, with 9 bases between the two ends. Per the germline V gene, CDR1 is MNHEY and CDR2 is SVGEGT. The chain's CDR3 is CASSQEVNTGELFF. In DNA, the CDR3 is TGTGCCAGCAGCCAGGAGGTGAACACCGGGGAGCTGTTTTTT.

This chain links TRBV15 with TRBJ1-1, with 7 bases fitting TRBD1. The CDR3 contains 16 residues. Germline CDR1 and CDR2: LNHNV and YYDKDF (reference sequence). V was pared by 1 base and J by 1 base, with 6 bases of the junction left unmatched. The CDR3 protein is CATSRVKGQSNTEAFF. CDR3 DNA: TGTGCCACCAGCAGAGTTAAGGGACAGTCGAACACTGAAGCTTTCTTT.

V is TRBV2 and J is TRBJ2-3; no reliable D call. Germline CDR1 SNHLY, CDR2 FYNNEI. This CDR3 comprises 12 residues. Trimming took 2 bases from V and 4 from J, leaving 4 bases between them. The CDR3 region has the DNA TGTGCCAGCAGTGAAACCGCAGATACGCAGTATTTT. Translated: CASSETADTQYF.

V gene TRBV20-1 combines with J gene TRBJ1-1, with no clear D. The V end was cut by 6 bases, the J end by 1 base, with 15 bases between. The length of the CDR3 is 14 residues. Germline V lookup: CDR1 DFQATT, CDR2 SNEGSKA (reference sequence). CDR3 protein: CSAPLLSPNTEAFF. Here the CDR3 DNA reads TGCAGTGCCCCCCTACTGAGTCCGAACACTGAAGCTTTCTTT.

V and J are TRBV6-5 and TRBJ2-2, with D unclear. From germline, CDR1 is MNHEY and CDR2 SVGAGI. The CDR3 is 16 amino acids. V lost 0 bases and J 6 bases, leaving 14 bases between the germline ends. CDR3 coding DNA: TGTGCCAGCAGTTACTCCCAGCAGCAGGCAGCCGGGGAGCTGTTTTTT. Translated: CASSYSQQQAAGELFF.

The chain couples TRBV20-1 to TRBJ1-5; maybe TRBD1 (6 bases). Germline CDR1 DFQATT, CDR2 SNEGSKA (reference sequence). There are 16 residues in the CDR3. Trimming removed 0 bases at V and 0 bases at J, with 12 bases between. CDR3 sequence: CSARDSTGISNQPQHF. DNA of the CDR3: TGCAGTGCTAGAGACTCGACAGGAATTAGCAATCAGCCCCAGCATTTT.

This chain connects TRBV4-1 to TRBJ1-2; 7 bases match TRBD1. The CDR3 consists of 15 residues. The J segment lost 2 bases and the V segment lost 1 base, leaving 4 bases of the junction unmatched. Germline lookup yields CDR1 MGHRA and CDR2 YSYEKL. CDR3 DNA: TGCGCCAGCAGCCAAGTACCAGGGGGAAACTATGGCTACACCTTC. Translation gives CASSQVPGGNYGYTF.

The J gene is TRBJ1-6, the V gene TRBV4-1; possibly TRBD1 for D (5 bases). With 2 bases removed from V and 7 bases from J, the gap between germline ends came to 12 bases. The V gene's germline CDR1 is MGHRA and CDR2 YSYEKL. The CDR3 length is 15 residues. The CDR3 region has the DNA TGCGCCAGCAGCCAATCAGACAGATCGAATTCACCCCTCCACTTT. Translated: CASSQSDRSNSPLHF.

The chain links TRBV28 to TRBJ1-1; D is undetermined. The CDR3 totals 12 residues. V lost 5 bases and J lost 11, with 15 bases in between. Germline loops: CDR1 MDHEN, CDR2 SYDVKM. In DNA form, the CDR3 reads TGTGCCAGCAGTCCCCCCGCCCGGGGTGCTTTCTTT. As protein: CASSPPARGAFF.

This clonotype was recorded a few times. The J gene is TRBJ2-7, the V gene TRBV11-3, with D possibly matching TRBD2 (5 bases). CDR1 is SGHNT and CDR2 is YENEEA in the germline V gene. The CDR3 consists of 9 residues. V was shortened by 11 bases and J by 3 bases, with 5 bases between the two germline ends. CDR3 DNA: TGTGCCGCGGGCTACGAGCAGTACTTC. This translates into CAAGYEQYF. Combining the CDR3 with reference TRBV11-3 and TRBJ2-7 gives the whole variable domain EAGVVQSPRYKIIEKKQPVAFWCNPISGHNTLYWYLQNLGQGPELLIRYENEEAVDDSQLPKDRFSAERLKGVDSTLKIQPAELGDSAVYLCAAGYEQYFGPGTRLTVT.

The chain carries TRBV2 and TRBJ2-1, with 8 positions matching TRBD2. The CDR3 length is 17 residues. With 11 bases clipped from V and 3 bases from J, the junction kept 18 bases outside the gene matches. Germline V gene sequence: CDR1 SNHLY, CDR2 FYNNEI. The CDR3 nucleotides are TGTGCCTCGGAAAGCTTTTATGTACTAGCGGACTACAATGAGCAGTTCTTC. It specifies CASESFYVLADYNEQFF.

The chain combines TRBV12-3 or TRBV12-4 with TRBJ2-1, with a possible D match to TRBD1 (6 bases). V gave up 6 bases and J gave up 5 bases, with 17 bases separating them. The CDR3 is 15 residues long. CDR3 loop: CASSPQGWRNNEQFF. The CDR3 DNA reads TGTGCCAGCAGCCCCCAGGGGTGGAGGAACAATGAGCAGTTCTTC.

The chain uses TRBV20-1 and TRBJ2-3; D call uncertain. Trimming removed 4 bases at V and 7 bases at J, with 15 bases between. CDR1 DFQATT and CDR2 SNEGSKA come from the germline V gene (reference sequence). The CDR3 has 13 amino acids. The CDR3 sequence: CSAKKGSGNTQYF. CDR3 nucleotides: TGCAGTGCTAAAAAAGGCTCCGGAAATACGCAGTATTTT.

V and J are TRBV6-5 and TRBJ2-1; 9 bases agree with TRBD2. The V gene end was trimmed by 4 bases and the J gene end by 3 bases; junction bases not matched to a gene: 4. The germline gives CDR1 MNHEY, CDR2 SVGAGI. The CDR3 length is 15 residues. CDR3 in DNA: TGTGCCAGCAGTTTGACTAGCGGAGACTACAATGAGCAGTTCTTC. Its protein is CASSLTSGDYNEQFF.

The rearrangement joins TRBV4-1 to TRBJ2-4; 12 nucleotides align to TRBD2. The V segment lost 4 bases and the J segment 6 bases; nucleotides outside the gene matches: 1. Looked up from germline, CDR1 is MGHRA and CDR2 is YSYEKL. This CDR3 spans 14 amino acids. The CDR3 spells CASSPGLAGNIQYF. CDR3 in DNA: TGCGCCAGCAGCCCGGGACTAGCGGGAAACATTCAGTACTTC.

This clonotype was found a few times. The V call is TRBV4-1, the J call TRBJ2-7; D unresolved. The CDR3 consists of 16 residues. CDR1 and CDR2 from the germline V gene are MGHRA and YSYEKL. The ends were cut back, 0 bases at V and 3 bases at J, with 15 bases in the middle. The DNA for the CDR3 is TGCGCCAGCAGCCAAGATCCGGCAGGCTGGTTCTACGAGCAGTACTTC. It translates to CASSQDPAGWFYEQYF.

The chain uses TRBV12-3 or TRBV12-4 and TRBJ1-3; no clear D gene. The CDR3 has 11 residues. V dropped 1 base and J dropped 5 bases, with 0 bases sitting between them. The CDR3 sequence is CASSLGNTIYF. CDR3 bases: TGTGCCAGCAGTTTAGGAAACACCATATATTTT.

The V gene is TRBV19, the J gene TRBJ1-1; D might be TRBD1 (5 bases). CDR3 length: 13 amino acids. CDR1 is LNHDA and CDR2 is SQIVND in the germline V gene (reference sequence). V was pared by 7 bases and J by 3 bases, with 12 bases between. The CDR3 spells CASTWGLDTEAFF. The CDR3 bases are TGTGCCAGTACTTGGGGCCTGGACACTGAAGCTTTCTTT.

This clonotype appeared once. This rearrangement joins TRBV9 to TRBJ2-3; D is undetermined. The V gene lost 1 base and the J gene lost 3 bases, with 12 bases spanning the gap. CDR3 length: 15 amino acids. Looked up from germline, CDR1 is SGDLS and CDR2 is YYNGEE. The CDR3, as DNA: TGTGCCAGCAGCGTATGGGGAATAGATACAGATACGCAGTATTTT. It is translated as CASSVWGIDTDTQYF.

This clonotype was recorded once. This chain joins TRBV15 and TRBJ2-4; a weak D match, TRBD1 (6 bases). Germline values: CDR1 LNHNV, CDR2 YYDKDF (reference sequence). CDR3 length: 12 residues. V was trimmed by 0 bases and J by 12 bases, leaving 9 bases between them. CDR3 protein: CATSRDVGHQYF. Written as DNA, the CDR3 is TGTGCCACCAGCAGAGATGTGGGACATCAGTACTTC.

The V call is TRBV10-3, the J call TRBJ2-7, with D perhaps matching TRBD2 (6 bases). V gave up 8 bases and J gave up 0 bases, with 8 bases separating them. The CDR3 contains 12 residues. Looked up from germline, CDR1 is ENHRY and CDR2 is SYGVKD. DNA for the CDR3: TGTGCCATCGGAGGGAGCTCCTACGAGCAGTACTTC. This gives the protein CAIGGSSYEQYF.

The chain is built from TRBV12-3 or TRBV12-4 and TRBJ1-1; D gene uncertain. V was trimmed by 6 bases and J by 0 bases, leaving 8 bases between them. The CDR3 is 13 amino acids. The CDR3 region is CASRSSLNTEAFF. In DNA form, the CDR3 reads TGTGCCAGCAGATCTAGCCTGAACACTGAAGCTTTCTTT.

This clonotype was recorded only once. The chain has TRBV4-1 and TRBJ1-1; D might be TRBD1 (6 bases). Germline V lookup: CDR1 MGHRA, CDR2 YSYEKL. The CDR3 contains 15 residues. The V end lost 0 bases, the J end lost 7 bases, and 15 bases lay between the germline ends. CDR3 DNA sequence: TGCGCCAGCAGCCAAGACAATAAGGGAGGGGGTGAAGCTTTCTTT. Amino acid sequence: CASSQDNKGGGEAFF.

This chain links TRBV28 with TRBJ2-5, with a weak D call TRBD1 (5 bases). Germline V gives CDR1 MDHEN, CDR2 SYDVKM. Deletions cut 2 bases from V and 10 bases from J, with 17 bases between. The CDR3 is made up of 14 amino acids. CDR3 in amino acids: CASSLKGAPVVQYF. For the CDR3, the DNA is TGTGCCAGCAGTTTAAAAGGGGCCCCAGTGGTCCAGTACTTC.

The rearrangement joins TRBV11-1 to TRBJ1-1; 8 nucleotides agree with TRBD1. V gave up 1 base and J gave up 4 bases; unmatched junction bases: 5. The CDR3 has 15 amino acids. CDR1 is SGHAT, CDR2 FQDESV, per germline (reference sequence). This CDR3 is CASSLGEQGGTEAFF. The DNA of the CDR3 is TGTGCCAGCAGCTTAGGAGAACAGGGGGGCACTGAAGCTTTCTTT. The whole variable domain, remainder taken from reference TRBV11-1 and TRBJ1-1, is EAEVAQSPRYKITEKSQAVAFWCDPISGHATLYWYRQILGQGPELLVQFQDESVVDDSQLPKDRFSAERLKGVDSTLKIQPAELGDSAMYLCASSLGEQGGTEAFFGQGTRLTVV.

The rearrangement uses TRBV4-1 and TRBJ2-3; 14 bases line up with TRBD2. Per the germline V gene, CDR1 is MGHRA and CDR2 is YSYEKL. V lost 5 bases to trimming and J lost 4 bases; unmatched junction nucleotides: 5. CDR3 length equals 16 residues. CDR3 in amino acids: CASSMTSGGAPDTQYF. Written as DNA, the CDR3 is TGCGCCAGCAGCATGACTAGCGGGGGGGCCCCAGATACGCAGTATTTT.

V gene TRBV2 combines with J gene TRBJ2-1; D may be TRBD2 (6 bases). Germline V gene sequence: CDR1 SNHLY, CDR2 FYNNEI. V dropped 3 bases and J dropped 10 bases, with 16 bases sitting between them. The CDR3 loop spans 14 amino acids. CDR3 DNA sequence: TGTGCCAGCAGTGACCGGGTAACTAGCTGGGAGCAGTTCTTC. This translates into CASSDRVTSWEQFF.

The DNA for the CDR3 is TGTGCCAGCAGTGGGACAGATGAGGCCAAAAACATTCAGTACTTC. Translating gives CASSGTDEAKNIQYF. The chain couples TRBV2 to TRBJ2-4; tentative D call: TRBD1 (6 bases). Between the trimmed V and J ends, which lost 4 bases and 1 base, there was a span of 11 bases. The CDR3 runs 15 residues. Germline loops: CDR1 SNHLY, CDR2 FYNNEI.

The rearrangement uses TRBV20-1 and TRBJ2-1; D unresolved. CDR3 length: 14 residues. CDR1 is DFQATT and CDR2 is SNEGSKA in the germline V gene (reference sequence). The V end lost 0 bases, the J end lost 8 bases, and 14 bases lay between the germline ends. CDR3 sequence (DNA): TGCAGTGCTAGAGATTGGCTAAGTCCGTATGAGCAGTTCTTC. It translates to CSARDWLSPYEQFF.

The rearrangement links TRBV21-1 to TRBJ1-6. TRBV21-1 is a pseudogene segment. The CDR3 loop spans 13 amino acids. CDR3 nucleotide sequence: TGTGCCAGCAGCAAAGTAGGAGCTTCACCCCTCCACTTT. Protein: CASSKVGASPLHF.